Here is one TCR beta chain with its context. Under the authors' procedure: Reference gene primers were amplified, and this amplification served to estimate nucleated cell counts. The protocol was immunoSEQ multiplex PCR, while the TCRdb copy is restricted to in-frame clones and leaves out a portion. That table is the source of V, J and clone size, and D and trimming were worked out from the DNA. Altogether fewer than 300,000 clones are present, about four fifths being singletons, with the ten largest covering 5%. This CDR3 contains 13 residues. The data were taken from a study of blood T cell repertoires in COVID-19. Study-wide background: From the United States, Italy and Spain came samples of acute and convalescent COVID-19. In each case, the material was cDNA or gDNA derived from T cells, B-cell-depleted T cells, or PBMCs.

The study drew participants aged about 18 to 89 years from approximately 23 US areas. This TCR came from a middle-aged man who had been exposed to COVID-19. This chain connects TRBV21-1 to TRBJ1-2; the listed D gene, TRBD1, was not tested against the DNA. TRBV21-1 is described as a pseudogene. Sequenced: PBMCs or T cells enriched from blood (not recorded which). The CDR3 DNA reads TGTGCCAGACACCCAGGGGTACACTATGGCTACACCTTC. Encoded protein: CARHPGVHYGYTF.